This T cell receptor beta chain originates from a study of blood T cell repertoires in COVID-19 (dated by TCRdb to 2019 to 2021). At the level of the whole study: Samples covering the acute and convalescent phases of COVID-19 were provided by collaborators in the United States, Italy and Spain. The sample metadata nearly always contained a de-identified subject ID, COVID-19 status, age in years and sex. Where HLA class I and class II types were available, the types were taken from metadata supplied by the sample provider, not from assay-based typing. Deeply sampled blood TCRbeta repertoires from subjects exposed to, actively infected with, or recovered from COVID-19 were included in the dataset. The prospective study material was composed of cDNA or gDNA derived from T cells, B-cell-depleted T cells, or PBMCs. The repertoires were made available in a free public database intended to serve as a resource for research on the immune response to SARS-CoV-2. The samples were drawn from the first 160 participants of the ongoing ImmuneRACE study and from 950 to 1,500 subjects provided by 6 global collaborators.

Measured from the cysteine to the phenylalanine, the CDR3 is 16 residues long. Of the read, only the CDR3 DNA is kept; its 48 bases are in frame from base 1. The CDR1 and CDR2 encoded by the germline V gene are SGHTA and FQGTGA. V is cut back by 1 base and J by 7 bases, with 10 bases in the junction unmatched. The sample holds one count of this clone. Its binding antigen is unknown. Per-base quality was not reported, and no clone a single base away is much larger than it. Each collaborating institution followed its own protocols to collect whole blood in K2EDTA tubes. Collaborator samples were shipped for TCRbeta analysis as frozen whole blood, isolated PBMCs, or DNA extracted from either sample type. TCRbeta CDR3 regions were amplified from genomic DNA using the immunoSEQ Assay, a bias-controlled multiplex PCR. In the source study's methods: The number of nucleated cells in each sample was estimated from the amplification of reference gene primers within the assay. Sequence reads were collapsed and filtered to measure the absolute abundance of every unique TCRbeta CDR3 rearrangement. Productive Simpson clonality was computed per sample as the square root of Simpson's diversity index over productive rearrangements. Here the immuneACCESS table is served through TCRdb, limited to in-frame sequences with V and J called. Missing clones are a known gap in these copies; in checked studies unresolved V genes cover under half, and the rest lacks a known reason. Clone size and V and J calls were adopted from that table, with D and trimming inferred from the DNA. Recorded for this sample are 95,000 to 150,000 clones; roughly 88% of them occurred a single time. About 1% of the sample belongs to the ten largest clones.

What the authors observed across the whole study: The quantity of clinical and demographic metadata differed by source and by participant and was supplied without curation.

Input material: peripheral blood. This TCR came from a woman aged 50 to 60 with active or convalescent COVID-19. Recombination joined TRBV7-3 with TRBJ2-1; 7 central nucleotides agree with TRBD2. CDR3 protein: CASSLRFSGPLNEQFF. The DNA is as follows: TGTGCCAGCAGCTTAAGGTTTAGCGGGCCCTTGAATGAGCAGTTCTTC.